Below, 13 T cell receptor beta chains from the same sample are listed, as sequenced in a study of regulatory T cells in long-lasting Graves disease. Both iRepertoire HTBI primers and Arm-PCR of CDR3 regions were used to build the TCR beta libraries. TCRdb re-called the multiplex PCR reads through MiXCR, storing one row per CDR3 protein. The sample has 200,000 to 250,000 distinct CDR3 sequences, roughly 19% seen once; the top ten hold 12%. As for time point: newly diagnosed GD, antithyroid drugs for less than 3 months. PBMCs were the source of the RNA used for TCR sequencing. In addition, the sample was reused for a study of T cells in Graves' hyperthyroidism and ophthalmopathy.

Sequences were derived from peripheral blood mononuclear cells (PBMCs), sampled at new diagnosis, from a patient treated with antithyroid drugs. The origin of the receptors is a woman aged 30 to 39 with Graves disease.

This clonotype has at least ten counts. CDR3 sequence reads: CASGSGNGPMVLTF. CDR3 DNA sequence: TGTGCTAGTGGTTCGGGCAATGGCCCCATGGTCCTGACTTTC. The chain is built from TRBV12-5 and TRBJ2-6; no clear D gene. V lost 4 bases to trimming and J lost 13 bases, with 17 bases between them. Germline V CDR1 and CDR2: LGHNT, FRNRAP. The CDR3 contains 14 residues.

This clonotype was seen repeatedly, ten times or more. The chain links TRBV14 to TRBJ1-2; D possibly corresponds to TRBD1 (6 bases). V lost 0 bases and J 6 bases, leaving 14 bases between the germline ends. CDR1 is SGHDN and CDR2 is FVKESK in the germline V gene. The CDR3 runs to 15 residues. The CDR3 nucleotides are TGTGCCAGCAGCCAAGACGGGCAGGGGAAGGATGGCTACACCTTC. It codes for CASSQDGQGKDGYTF.

As regards this clonotype: This may come from a read error, since a much larger clone is one base off. The genes are TRBV7-3 and TRBJ2-7; TRBD1 matches at 7 bases. The length of the CDR3 is 13 residues. J was trimmed by 8 bases and V by 3 bases; bases with no gene match: 7. Germline V lookup: CDR1 SGHTA, CDR2 FQGTGA. The CDR3 nucleotides read TGTGCCAGCAGCTTGACAGGGATCAACCAGCAGTACTTC. This translates into CASSLTGINQQYF.

This clonotype was seen repeatedly, ten times or more. The chain recombines TRBV2 with TRBJ1-2; no clear D. The CDR3 extends over 14 amino acids. CDR1 is SNHLY and CDR2 is FYNNEI in the germline V gene. Trimming took off 5 bases at V and 5 bases at J, with 15 bases between the two ends. The chain's CDR3 is CASSPTVSGYGYTF. Here the CDR3 DNA reads TGTGCCAGCAGTCCTACGGTCAGCGGATATGGCTACACCTTC.

In this sample, this clonotype turned up many times. The chain uses TRBV4-1 and TRBJ1-1, with 9 bases that match TRBD1. The V gene end was trimmed by 1 base and the J gene end by 1 base; junction bases not matched to a gene: 1. CDR3 size: 15 residues. CDR1 is MGHRA, CDR2 YSYEKL, per germline. CDR3 amino acids: CASSQVTGGNTEAFF. CDR3 sequence (DNA): TGCGCCAGCAGCCAAGTGACAGGGGGGAACACTGAAGCTTTCTTT.

CDR3 sequence reads: CAISGLKTSGIYEQYF. CDR3 nucleotides: TGTGCCATCAGTGGGTTAAAAACTAGCGGAATCTACGAGCAGTACTTC. The chain joins TRBV10-3 to TRBJ2-7, with 8 bases lining up with TRBD2. CDR1 is ENHRY, CDR2 SYGVKD, per germline. This CDR3 has 16 residues. J gave up 3 bases and V 4 bases, and 11 bases lay outside the gene matches.

This clonotype appeared a few times. The gene calls are TRBV9 and TRBJ1-3; a possible D gene is TRBD1 (6 bases). This CDR3 has 14 amino acids. Trimming stripped 3 bases from V and 4 bases from J, with 11 bases between. Per germline, CDR1 SGDLS and CDR2 YYNGEE. The CDR3 here is CASSEGGAGNTIYF. The CDR3 DNA reads TGTGCCAGCAGCGAGGGGGGCGCGGGAAACACCATATATTTT. Full variable domain (rest looked up from reference TRBV9 and TRBJ1-3): DSGVTQTPKHLITATGQRVTLRCSPRSGDLSVYWYQQSLDQGLQFLIQYYNGEERAKGNILERFSAQQFPDLHSELNLSSLELGDSALYFCASSEGGAGNTIYFGEGSWLTVV.

At least ten counts were recorded for this clonotype. The V gene is TRBV2, the J gene TRBJ1-1; weak D call: TRBD1 (5 bases). The CDR3 has 13 amino acids. Germline V CDR1 and CDR2: SNHLY, FYNNEI. Trimming removed 5 bases from V and 5 bases from J, with 12 bases in between. Written as DNA, the CDR3 is TGTGCCAGCAGTTCAGGGATGGGGACTGAAGCTTTCTTT. Translation gives CASSSGMGTEAFF.

This clonotype was detected once. It differs at one base from a far larger clone, so likely a read error. V is TRBV2 and J is TRBJ2-5; D is perhaps TRBD1 (6 bases). Germline CDR1 reads SNHLY; CDR2 reads FYNNEI. The CDR3 sequence is 13 residues long. CDR3 in amino acids: CASSATMTAQGFF. The CDR3 nucleotides read TGTGCCAGCAGTGCAACCATGACAGCCCAGGGGTTCTTC.

The table lists this clonotype with many counts. The chain carries TRBV30 and TRBJ1-1; 7 bases agree with TRBD1. The germline CDR1 and CDR2 sequences are GTSNPN and SVGIG (reference sequence). With V trimmed by 4 bases and J by 1 base, 6 bases remained unmatched. The CDR3 runs to 14 residues. CDR3 in amino acids: CAWTRRDRNTEAFF. The CDR3 DNA is TGTGCCTGGACGCGACGGGACAGGAACACTGAAGCTTTCTTT.

This clonotype appeared many times. The rearrangement uses TRBV20-1 and TRBJ1-2, with D possibly matching TRBD1 (5 bases). Germline V gene sequence: CDR1 DFQATT, CDR2 SNEGSKA (reference sequence). The CDR3 spans 13 residues. V was shortened by 8 bases and J by 8 bases, with 21 bases between the two germline ends. CDR3 nucleotide sequence: TGCAGTTCCATTACGGTCTCCGGGGGAGGCTACACCTTC. This codes for CSSITVSGGGYTF.

This clonotype was seen repeatedly, ten times or more. The chain recombines TRBV27 with TRBJ1-2, with 8 bases matching TRBD1. The ends lost 2 bases at V and 8 bases at J; junction bases unmatched: 7. Per the germline V gene, CDR1 is MNHEY and CDR2 is SMNVEV (reference sequence). The CDR3 covers 14 residues. CDR3 sequence reads: CASSLNGRGRGYTF. DNA for the CDR3: TGTGCCAGCAGTTTAAATGGCAGGGGGCGCGGCTACACCTTC.

This clonotype was seen ten or more times. The chain couples TRBV2 to TRBJ1-4; TRBD1 aligns across 9 bases. With V trimmed by 6 bases and J by 5 bases, 4 bases remained unmatched. Germline assignment: CDR1 SNHLY and CDR2 FYNNEI. This CDR3 region has 14 residues. The CDR3 is CASRLQGANEKLFF. The CDR3 coding sequence is TGTGCCAGCAGATTACAGGGGGCGAATGAAAAACTGTTTTTT. The entire variable domain, with the rest obtained from reference TRBV2 and TRBJ1-4, is as follows: EPEVTQTPSHQVTQMGQEVILRCVPISNHLYFYWYRQILGQKVEFLVSFYNNEISEKSEIFDDQFSVERPDGSNFTLKIRSTKLEDSAMYFCASRLQGANEKLFFGSGTQLSVL.